This section outlines one T cell receptor beta chain sequence together with its context. Its antigen is undetermined. Germline CDR1 and CDR2: SGHRS and YFSETQ. J gave up 1 base and V 0 bases, and 11 bases lay outside the gene matches. The CDR3 covers 19 residues. The data were obtained in a study of spatial heterogeneity in lung cancer. Study background: A total of around 76 untreated early-stage non-small cell lung cancer patients served as donors. Study observations and caveats: At resection, ubiquitous expanded tumor TCRs appeared in blood more than at follow-up.

As for time point: blood at routine non-recurrence follow-up after resection. MiXCR was run by TCRdb on the 5' RACE reads, yielding one entry per CDR3 protein. The sample gives 20,000 to 25,000 distinct CDR3 sequences, around 9.7% of which show up once; about a fifth is in the top ten. The chain couples TRBV5-1 to TRBJ2-3; TRBD2 aligns across 10 bases. The sample consisted of PBMCs, taken at follow-up. The clonotype originates from a male donor with early-stage non-small cell lung cancer. The CDR3 nucleotides are TGCGCCAGCAGCTTGGGGCCTAGCGGGGGCTGGTCGGGCACAGATACGCAGTATTTT. It yields the protein CASSLGPSGGWSGTDTQYF.